This is a list of T cell receptor beta chains from one sample in a study of shared T cell receptors in the human thymus. TCRdb's copy holds only in-frame clones and misses some; the assay was immunoSEQ multiplex PCR. The profile shows about 610,000 clones, 70% to 90% of them singletons. This sample also belongs to another study, concerning human thymus T cells.

Source material: thymocytes. The receptors were sampled from a boy under two years old with a congenital heart defect. Both conserved end residues are part of each CDR3. Each record gives: V gene, J gene, D gene, clone size, CDR3 DNA, CDR3 protein. A D gene is named only where the DNA matches it firmly. Size is omitted from some rows. Given values are once, few, many or a class for expanded clones.

V gene: TRBV2
J gene: TRBJ2-2
D gene: TRBD2
clone size: NA
CDR3 DNA: TGTGCCAGCACCCGTATAGGCGGGAGGGCGAGCACCGGGGAGCTGTTTTTT
CDR3 protein: CASTRIGGRASTGELFF

V gene: TRBV27
J gene: TRBJ2-7
D gene: TRBD1
clone size: NA
CDR3 DNA: TGTGCCAGCAGTTCAGGGGGCTACGAGCAGTACTTC
CDR3 protein: CASSSGGYEQYF

V gene: TRBV6-5
J gene: TRBJ2-7
D gene: NA
clone size: NA
CDR3 DNA: TGTGCCAGCAGTTACTCGAGGCAGGGGAGCTCCTACGAGCAGTACTTC
CDR3 protein: CASSYSRQGSSYEQYF

V gene: TRBV25-1
J gene: TRBJ2-1
D gene: TRBD2
clone size: NA
CDR3 DNA: TGTGCCAGCAGTCGGGGGGTTTACTCCTACAATGAGCAGTTCTTC
CDR3 protein: CASSRGVYSYNEQFF

V gene: TRBV5-1
J gene: TRBJ1-2
D gene: NA
clone size: once
CDR3 DNA: TGCGCCAGCAGCCCCCGACAGAGAACTAACTATGGCTACACCTTC
CDR3 protein: CASSPRQRTNYGYTF

V gene: TRBV4-2
J gene: TRBJ2-1
D gene: TRBD2
clone size: NA
CDR3 DNA: TGTGCCAGCAGCCAAGAACATATGGGACTAGCGGGAGGGCTTGGGAATGAGCAGTTCTTC
CDR3 protein: CASSQEHMGLAGGLGNEQFF

V gene: TRBV9
J gene: TRBJ1-3
D gene: NA
clone size: NA
CDR3 DNA: TGTGCCAGCAGCGTGGGGGCCTCTGGAAACACCATATATTTT
CDR3 protein: CASSVGASGNTIYF

V gene: TRBV7-9
J gene: TRBJ1-5
D gene: NA
clone size: NA
CDR3 DNA: TGTGCCAGCAGCTTTAGCGGGGGGAATCAGCCCCAGCATTTT
CDR3 protein: CASSFSGGNQPQHF

V gene: TRBV9
J gene: TRBJ2-3
D gene: TRBD2
clone size: NA
CDR3 DNA: TGTGCCAGCAGCACGGAGCGGGGAACTAGCACAGATACGCAGTATTTT
CDR3 protein: CASSTERGTSTDTQYF

V gene: TRBV7-2
J gene: TRBJ2-5
D gene: TRBD2
clone size: NA
CDR3 DNA: TGTGCCAGCAGCTTAGGACCCGGGACTAGCGGAGCCTCCCGGGAGACCCAGTACTTC
CDR3 protein: CASSLGPGTSGASRETQYF

V gene: TRBV20-1
J gene: TRBJ1-1
D gene: NA
clone size: NA
CDR3 DNA: TGCAGTGCCCCGGACAGACCAGAAGCTTTCTTT
CDR3 protein: CSAPDRPEAFF

V gene: TRBV7-2
J gene: TRBJ2-1
D gene: TRBD2
clone size: NA
CDR3 DNA: TGTGCCAGCAGCTTAGGCGGGAGGGCGGGCAATGAGCAGTTCTTC
CDR3 protein: CASSLGGRAGNEQFF

V gene: TRBV7-9
J gene: TRBJ2-5
D gene: NA
clone size: NA
CDR3 DNA: TGTGCCAGCAGCTTATTGAGGACCCAGTACTTC
CDR3 protein: CASSLLRTQYF

V gene: TRBV18
J gene: TRBJ2-3
D gene: TRBD1
clone size: NA
CDR3 DNA: TGTGCCAGCTCACCACCGTACAGGGGGACAGATACGCAGTATTTT
CDR3 protein: CASSPPYRGTDTQYF

V gene: TRBV11-3
J gene: TRBJ2-7
D gene: NA
clone size: NA
CDR3 DNA: TGTGCCAGCAGCCCGTCCGTGTCCTACGAGCAGTACTTC
CDR3 protein: CASSPSVSYEQYF

V gene: TRBV4-2
J gene: TRBJ2-5
D gene: TRBD2
clone size: NA
CDR3 DNA: TGTGCCAGCAGCCACGCCCCCTCTAGCGGCCGGCTGGAGACCCAGTACTTC
CDR3 protein: CASSHAPSSGRLETQYF

V gene: TRBV19
J gene: TRBJ2-5
D gene: TRBD1
clone size: NA
CDR3 DNA: TGTGCCAGTAGTATAGGGACAGGGGGTCGAGAGACCCAGTACTTC
CDR3 protein: CASSIGTGGRETQYF

V gene: TRBV4-3
J gene: TRBJ2-7
D gene: NA
clone size: NA
CDR3 DNA: TGCGCCAGCAGCCAGAGAGCGGATCCTTCCTACGAGCAGTACTTC
CDR3 protein: CASSQRADPSYEQYF

V gene: TRBV25-1
J gene: TRBJ2-4
D gene: NA
clone size: NA
CDR3 DNA: TGTGCCAGCAGTGGTCAGACAGAAGCCAAAAACATTCAGTACTTC
CDR3 protein: CASSGQTEAKNIQYF

V gene: TRBV5-1
J gene: TRBJ2-2
D gene: TRBD1
clone size: NA
CDR3 DNA: TGCGCCAGCAGCGGACAGGGTACCACCGGGGAGCTGTTTTTT
CDR3 protein: CASSGQGTTGELFF